This T cell receptor beta chain is from a study of CXCR3-negative and CXCR3-positive naive CD8 T cells. As to this clonotype: What it recognizes is unknown.

Using triplicate sorts, 300,000 cells were collected each time from every CD8+ T cell subset. Whole-study findings and limits: Naive cells with CXCR3 showed TRB CDR3s that were more hydrophobic than those in CXCR3-negative naive cells. Comparison of naive CXCR3-negative and CXCR3-positive cells revealed similar TRBV-TRBJ usage, while memory cells differed. Comparably high diversity was seen in both naive subsets, and much lower diversity in memory CD8+ cells.

UMI-labeled 5' RACE yielded the TRB cDNA libraries. Following a re-call of the 5' RACE reads, TCRdb has one entry per CDR3 protein and lacks DNA. The repertoire table contains some 140,000 distinct CDR3 sequences. The sequenced sample was naive CXCR3+ CD8+ T cells from blood. Sample subset: CD45RO-CCR7+CD27+CD95- naive CD8+ T cells expressing CXCR3 (TNR3+). This TCR derives from a human donor in good health. Some clones in this sample may be carry-over from other donors' samples.

The CDR3: CASSLSRGDTQYF. V usage is TRBV7-8 and J usage is TRBJ2-3; TCRdb's assignment of TRBD1 cannot be checked, as there is no DNA. CDR3 size: 13 residues. CDR1 and CDR2 (germline): SGHVS, FQNEAQ.